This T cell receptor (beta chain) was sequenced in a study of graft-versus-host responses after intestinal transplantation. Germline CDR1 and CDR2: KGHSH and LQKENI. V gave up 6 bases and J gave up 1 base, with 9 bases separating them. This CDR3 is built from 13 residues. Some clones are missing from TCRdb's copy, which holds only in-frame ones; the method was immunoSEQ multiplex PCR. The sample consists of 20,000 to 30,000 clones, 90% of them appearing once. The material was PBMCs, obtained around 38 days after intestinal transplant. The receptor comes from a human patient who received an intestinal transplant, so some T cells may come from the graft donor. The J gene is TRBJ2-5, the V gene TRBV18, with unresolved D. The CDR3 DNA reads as TGTGCCAGCTCTCCCGGTGCCCAAGAGACCCAGTACTTC. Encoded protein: CASSPGAQETQYF.